A single sample is the source of the 10 T cell receptor beta chains below, sequenced in a study of read filtering for tumor transcriptome and immune sequencing. This library used roughly 400 ng RNA and molecular barcoded adaptors spanning alpha/delta and beta/gamma chains. TCRdb analysed the reads with MiXCR anew, one entry per CDR3 protein. The table includes tens of thousands of distinct CDR3 sequences, approximately 19% detected once. Sequencing was carried out using a population of CD138-negative cells sorted from bone marrow. The receptors derive from a donor aged 40 or over with multiple myeloma.

This clonotype was recorded at least ten times. V and J are TRBV7-2 and TRBJ2-1, with 12 bases matching TRBD2. Germline V lookup: CDR1 SGHTA, CDR2 FQGNSA. The junction had 1 base not matched to a gene; V was cut back by 10 bases and J by 0 bases. This CDR3 contains 14 residues. The CDR3 reads CATLAGGSYNEQFF. The CDR3 DNA sequence: TGTGCCACACTAGCGGGAGGCTCCTACAATGAGCAGTTCTTC. Variable domain in full (rest from reference TRBV7-2 and TRBJ2-1): GAGVSQSPSNKVTEKGKDVELRCDPISGHTALYWYRQSLGQGLEFLIYFQGNSAPDKSGLPSDRFSAERTGGSVSTLTIQRTQQEDSAVYLCATLAGGSYNEQFFGPGTRLTVL.

In its sample, this clonotype was seen many times. This chain uses TRBV5-1 with TRBJ2-2, with D hard to call. V shed 4 bases and J shed 4 bases, with 17 bases lying between them. In germline, CDR1 is SGHRS, CDR2 YFSETQ. The CDR3 contains 16 residues. Here the CDR3 DNA reads TGCGCCAGCAGCCCACTAAGAATGCGAGCCACCGGGGAGCTGTTTTTT. This encodes CASSPLRMRATGELFF.

This clonotype was counted at least ten times. The V gene is TRBV30, the J gene TRBJ1-1; 7 bases match TRBD1. V dropped 4 bases and J dropped 3; count of bases not matched to a gene: 8. Germline values: CDR1 GTSNPN, CDR2 SVGIG (reference sequence). This CDR3 region has 14 residues. CDR3 amino acids: CAWTPRGRYTEAFF. The CDR3 bases are TGTGCCTGGACCCCAAGGGGGCGGTACACTGAAGCTTTCTTT. Using reference TRBV30 and TRBJ1-1 for the parts outside the CDR3, the full variable domain is SQTIHQWPATLVQPVGSPLSLECTVEGTSNPNLYWYRQAAGRGLQLLFYSVGIGQISSEVPQNLSASRPQDRQFILSSKKLLLSDSGFYLCAWTPRGRYTEAFFGQGTRLTVV.

In its sample, this clonotype was seen many times. The gene calls are TRBV5-1 and TRBJ1-1; the D is unclear. CDR1 is SGHRS and CDR2 is YFSETQ in the germline V gene. This CDR3 has 14 residues. The V end was cut by 4 bases, the J end by 4 bases, with 14 bases between. The CDR3 region has the DNA TGCGCCAGCAGCCTAGAGAAGGACTCCACTGAAGCTTTCTTT. This gives the protein CASSLEKDSTEAFF.

This clonotype was seen many times. The chain employs TRBV6-2 or TRBV6-3 and TRBJ2-1; TRBD2 might be the D (6 bases). Germline CDR1 MNHEY, CDR2 SVGEGT. The V end lost 10 bases, the J end lost 8 bases, and 24 bases lay between the germline ends. This CDR3 spans 15 amino acids. The CDR3 DNA follows: TGTGCCACCGAAGTAGGGGCTGCGGGAATGGATGAGCAGTTCTTC. It specifies CATEVGAAGMDEQFF.

Ten or more counts support this clonotype. The chain links TRBV6-5 to TRBJ2-1; D might be TRBD2 (6 bases). Per the germline V gene, CDR1 is MNHEY and CDR2 is SVGAGI. The CDR3 length is 13 residues. The V and J ends lost 6 bases and 12 bases respectively, with 18 bases between them. CDR3 residues: CASSRDSETGQFF. CDR3 nucleotide sequence: TGTGCCAGCAGCCGGGACTCGGAGACGGGGCAGTTCTTC.

The V gene is TRBV4-2, the J gene TRBJ2-7; weak D call: TRBD1 (5 bases). CDR1 is LGHNA, CDR2 YNFKEQ, per germline. CDR3 size: 16 residues. Trimming took off 5 bases at V and 3 bases at J, with 20 bases between the two ends. This CDR3 reads CASSLVPTGWNYEQYF. CDR3 sequence (DNA): TGTGCCAGCAGCTTAGTACCAACAGGTTGGAACTACGAGCAGTACTTC.

The sample holds many counts of this clonotype. The rearrangement joins TRBV12-3 or TRBV12-4 to TRBJ2-7; 8 bases are a match to TRBD1. J lost 7 bases, V lost 5 bases, and 13 bases had no gene match. The CDR3 is made up of 15 amino acids. The CDR3 nucleotides are TGTGCCAGCAGTCGCTCTTACAGGGGGGCGCGGGAGCAGTACTTC. Its protein is CASSRSYRGAREQYF.

This clonotype was seen at least ten times. J is TRBJ2-1 and V is TRBV10-3, with 9 nucleotides matching TRBD2. CDR1 and CDR2 from the germline V gene are ENHRY and SYGVKD. Trimming took 4 bases from V and 6 from J; bases not matched to a gene: 10. The CDR3 covers 16 residues. CDR3 DNA sequence: TGTGCCATCAGTGTCTTAGCGGGAGTATCGAGCAATGAGCAGTTCTTC. Its translation: CAISVLAGVSSNEQFF.

This clonotype was detected ten times or more. J is TRBJ1-4 and V is TRBV7-2; D is uncertain. Looked up from germline, CDR1 is SGHTA and CDR2 is FQGNSA. The V and J ends lost 0 bases and 8 bases respectively, with 13 bases between them. CDR3 length: 15 amino acids. The CDR3 nucleotides read TGTGCCAGCAGCTTAGCCCCTGACCGTCGGGAAAAACTGTTTTTT. Translating it yields CASSLAPDRREKLFF.